The clone carrying this T cell receptor (beta chain) was observed once. The antigen is undetermined. These data belong to a study of OX40 agonist ivuxolimab in advanced cancers. For the study at large: Patients assigned to dose escalation were diagnosed with hepatocellular carcinoma, melanoma, renal cell or head and neck cancer.

Overall study results and limits: Among the nonresponders, some also had low normalized T-cell clonal expansion. At doses 0.1 to 3.0 mg/kg, CD4+ and CD8+ clones expanded.

Only in-frame clones appear in the TCRdb table, and some are missing; sequencing was by immunoSEQ multiplex PCR. The table includes over 50,000 clones, about 92% detected once. The CDR3 runs to 15 residues. Trimming stripped 0 bases from V and 7 bases from J, with 15 bases between. Germline lookup yields CDR1 MNHEY and CDR2 SVGAGI. The chain has TRBV6-5 and TRBJ1-2; D possibly corresponds to TRBD1 (6 bases). Here the sequenced sample was CD4+ or CD8+ T cells sorted from blood, taken in a trial of the OX40 agonist ivuxolimab. The TCR sequence derives from an adult with an advanced solid tumor such as melanoma, head and neck, liver or kidney cancer. DNA for the CDR3: TGTGCCAGCAGTTACTCGAGCTTGGCAGGGGCTGGCTACACCTTC. It specifies CASSYSSLAGAGYTF.